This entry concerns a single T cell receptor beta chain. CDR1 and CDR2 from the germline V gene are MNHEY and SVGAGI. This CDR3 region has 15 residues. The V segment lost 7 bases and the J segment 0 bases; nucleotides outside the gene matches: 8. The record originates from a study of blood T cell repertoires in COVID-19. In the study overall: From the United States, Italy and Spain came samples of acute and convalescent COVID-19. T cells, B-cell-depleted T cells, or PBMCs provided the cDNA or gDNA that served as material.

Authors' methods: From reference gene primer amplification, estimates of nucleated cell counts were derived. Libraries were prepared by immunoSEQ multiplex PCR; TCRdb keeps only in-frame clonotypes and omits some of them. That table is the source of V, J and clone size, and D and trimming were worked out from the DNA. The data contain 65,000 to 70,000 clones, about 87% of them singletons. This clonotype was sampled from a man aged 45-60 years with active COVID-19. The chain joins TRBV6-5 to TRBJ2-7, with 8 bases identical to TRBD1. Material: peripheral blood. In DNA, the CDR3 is TGTGCCAGCACCTCCGGGACAGGACTCTCCTACGAGCAGTACTTC. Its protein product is CASTSGTGLSYEQYF.